This T cell receptor (beta chain) was captured by sequencing in a study of early T cells in non-severe SARS-CoV-2 infection. Study background: RNA in bulk from unsorted whole blood was sequenced, and chains were unpaired.

Each CDR3 protein gets one entry after TCRdb re-called the 5' RACE reads with MiXCR. In the table there are tens of thousands of distinct CDR3 sequences, 10% to 15% of which are singletons. The germline V and J ends were trimmed by 7 bases and 4 bases, with 16 bases remaining between them. The CDR3 runs to 14 residues. Germline V gene lookup returns CDR1 MDHEN and CDR2 SYDVKM. This clonotype was counted between two and nine times. Its target is unknown. General observations from the study: In VDJdb matching, anti-spike CD8 responses were favored while private and CD4 specificities went missing.

The sequenced sample consisted of whole blood. The receptor was isolated from an adult who was a healthcare worker with PCR-confirmed SARS-CoV-2 infection or an uninfected control (not recorded which). The chain links TRBV28 to TRBJ1-2, with D possibly TRBD1 on 6 matching bases. The CDR3 reads CASNTIGQFYGYTF. The CDR3 bases are TGTGCCAGCAATACCATCGGACAGTTCTATGGCTACACCTTC.